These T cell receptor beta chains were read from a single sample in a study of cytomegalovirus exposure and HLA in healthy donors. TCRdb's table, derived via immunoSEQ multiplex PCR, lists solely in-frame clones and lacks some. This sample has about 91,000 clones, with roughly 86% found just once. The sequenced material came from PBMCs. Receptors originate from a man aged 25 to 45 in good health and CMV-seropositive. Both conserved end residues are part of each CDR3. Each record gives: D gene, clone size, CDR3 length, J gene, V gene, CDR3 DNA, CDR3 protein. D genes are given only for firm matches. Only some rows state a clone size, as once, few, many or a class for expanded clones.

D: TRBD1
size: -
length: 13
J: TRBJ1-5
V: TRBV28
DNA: TGTGCCAGCGGACAGGGGCCTTCACAGCCCCAGCATTTT
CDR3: CASGQGPSQPQHF

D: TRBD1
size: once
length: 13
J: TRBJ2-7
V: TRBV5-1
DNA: TGCGCCAGCAGCCCGGGACAGGGGAGCGAGCAGTACTTC
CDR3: CASSPGQGSEQYF

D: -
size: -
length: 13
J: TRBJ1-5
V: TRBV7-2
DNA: TGTGCCAGCAGCTTATCTAGGGGTCAACCCCAGCATTTT
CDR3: CASSLSRGQPQHF

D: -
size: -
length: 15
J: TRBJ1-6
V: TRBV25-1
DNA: TGTGCCAGCATGCGCAAGAGCTCCTATAATTCACCCCTCCACTTT
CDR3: CASMRKSSYNSPLHF

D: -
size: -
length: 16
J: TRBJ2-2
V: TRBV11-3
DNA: TGTGCCAGCAGCTTAGATGTTGGGGGGAGTGGCGGGGAGCTGTTTTTT
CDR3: CASSLDVGGSGGELFF

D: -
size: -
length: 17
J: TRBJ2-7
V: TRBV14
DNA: TGTGCCAGCAGCCCTGTCTGGGGCGGGGCCATTTCCTACGAGCAGTACTTC
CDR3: CASSPVWGGAISYEQYF

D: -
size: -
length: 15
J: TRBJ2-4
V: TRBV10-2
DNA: TGCGCCAGCAGTGATAGGGGTTTAGCCAAAAACATTCAGTACTTC
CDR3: CASSDRGLAKNIQYF

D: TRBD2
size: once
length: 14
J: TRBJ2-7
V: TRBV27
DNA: TGTGCCAGCAGTTTAACGGGGGGGTCCTACGAGCAGTACTTC
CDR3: CASSLTGGSYEQYF

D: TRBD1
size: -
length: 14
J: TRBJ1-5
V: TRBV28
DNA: TGTGCCAGCAGTTCAGGGACAGGGAATCAGCCCCAGCATTTT
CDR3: CASSSGTGNQPQHF

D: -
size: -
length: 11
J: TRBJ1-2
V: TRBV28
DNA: TGTGCCAGCAGTTCAGACTATGGCTACACCTTC
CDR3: CASSSDYGYTF

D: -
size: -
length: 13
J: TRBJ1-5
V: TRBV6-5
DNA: TGTGCCAGCAGTAGGACAGTCAATCAGCCCCAGCATTTT
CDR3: CASSRTVNQPQHF

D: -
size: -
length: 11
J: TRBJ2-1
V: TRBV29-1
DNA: TGCAGCGTCGACAGCTACAATGAGCAGTTCTTC
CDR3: CSVDSYNEQFF

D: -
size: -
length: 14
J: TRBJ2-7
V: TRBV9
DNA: TGTGCCAGCAGCGTAGCAGGTACAGACTACGAGCAGTACTTC
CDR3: CASSVAGTDYEQYF

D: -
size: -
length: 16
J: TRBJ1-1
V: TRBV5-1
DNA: TGCGCCAGCAGCTTCTTTTGGGCAGGAACAAACACTGAAGCTTTCTTT
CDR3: CASSFFWAGTNTEAFF

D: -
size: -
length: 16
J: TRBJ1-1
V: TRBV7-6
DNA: TGTGCCAGCAGCTTAGAATATCGGGACAAGAACACTGAAGCTTTCTTT
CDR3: CASSLEYRDKNTEAFF

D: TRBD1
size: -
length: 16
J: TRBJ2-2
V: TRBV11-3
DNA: TGTGCCAGCAGCCCCCAGGGACAGGGACATACCGGGGAGCTGTTTTTT
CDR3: CASSPQGQGHTGELFF

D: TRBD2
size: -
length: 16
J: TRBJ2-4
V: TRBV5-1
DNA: TGCGCCAGCAGCTTGGGGGGGGAGGGAACCAAAAACATTCAGTACTTC
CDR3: CASSLGGEGTKNIQYF

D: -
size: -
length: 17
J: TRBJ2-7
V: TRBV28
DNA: TGTGCCAGCAGTCTCGGGACTCCCCTTCAAGGCGTCTACGAGCAGTACTTC
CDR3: CASSLGTPLQGVYEQYF